This TCR beta chain derives from a study of cytomegalovirus exposure and HLA in healthy donors. Findings and caveats of the study: HLA alleles were associated with roughly 17,000 TCR beta sequences in a later analysis at 0.05 false discovery rate. The study recorded 164 TCR beta chains that were cytomegalovirus-associated. Rarity marked most TCR sequences, yet some public TCRs occurred in many donors.

A word on this clone: No antigen is known for it.

60 Vbeta and 13 Jbeta primers were used in PCR. Method: immunoSEQ multiplex PCR; TCRdb's copy keeps in-frame clones and lacks some. The sample lists some 100,000 clones, over 70% occurring once. Per the germline V gene, CDR1 is SGHRS and CDR2 is YFSETQ. Trimming left V 1 base short and J 7 bases short, with 18 bases between. CDR3 length equals 15 residues. This rearrangement joins TRBV5-1 to TRBJ2-7, with D possibly being TRBD2 (5 bases). The specimen sequenced was PBMCs. The source of this sequence is a man aged 50-59 years in good health and CMV-seronegative. CDR3 coding DNA: TGCGCCAGCAGCTTGTTTGGGAGTGCCGTATTGGAGCAGTACTTC. Translated: CASSLFGSAVLEQYF. The variable domain in full, with the rest retrieved from reference TRBV5-1 and TRBJ2-7, is KAGVTQTPRYLIKTRGQQVTLSCSPISGHRSVSWYQQTPGQGLQFLFEYFSETQRNKGNFPGRFSGRQFSNSRSEMNVSTLELGDSALYLCASSLFGSAVLEQYFGPGTRLTVT.